These 4 T cell receptor beta chains share one sample of origin, sequenced in a study of cytomegalovirus exposure and HLA in healthy donors. Primers included in the PCR were 60 Vbeta and 13 Jbeta primers. Data came from immunoSEQ multiplex PCR; TCRdb stores just in-frame clones and leaves some out. The sample lists 200,000 to 250,000 clones; 82% were seen once. The source material was PBMCs. The receptors originated from a woman between 40 and 50 years old in good health and CMV-seropositive.

The V and J genes are TRBV5-8 and TRBJ2-3; 9 nucleotides line up with TRBD2. The CDR3 extends over 16 amino acids. CDR1 and CDR2 from the germline V gene are SGHTS and YDEGEE. Trimming cost V 2 bases and J 2 bases; bases outside gene matches: 6. CDR3: CASSLWTSANTDTQYF. The CDR3 DNA reads as TGTGCCAGCAGCTTATGGACTAGCGCCAACACAGATACGCAGTATTTT.

The count of this clone is one. This chain links TRBV30 with TRBJ1-3; D is unclear. The V gene's germline CDR1 is GTSNPN and CDR2 SVGIG (reference sequence). Trimming took off 1 base at V and 4 bases at J, with 8 bases between the two ends. This CDR3 region has 13 residues. The CDR3 protein is CAWSAGLGNTIYF. CDR3 DNA: TGTGCCTGGAGTGCGGGTCTGGGAAACACCATATATTTT.

This clone was observed once. The chain recombines TRBV10-3 with TRBJ2-5, with 10 nucleotides matching TRBD2. The ends lost 3 bases at V and 2 bases at J; junction bases unmatched: 9. The CDR3 covers 17 residues. The germline CDR1 and CDR2 sequences are ENHRY and SYGVKD. The DNA of the CDR3 is TGTGCCATCAGTGATCATGGGACTAGCGCATATCAAGAGACCCAGTACTTC. This sequence encodes CAISDHGTSAYQETQYF.

The genes are TRBV30 and TRBJ1-2, with TRBD1 as a possible D gene (6 bases). V lost 3 bases to trimming and J lost 4 bases, with 15 bases between them. The CDR3 has 14 amino acids. CDR1 and CDR2 (germline): GTSNPN, SVGIG (reference sequence). CDR3 in DNA: TGTGCCTGGAGACGGTCACAGGGAACCTATGGCTACACCTTC. Translation: CAWRRSQGTYGYTF.